This is a list of T cell receptor beta chains from one sample in a study of CD8+ T cells in alopecia areata. The method was immunoSEQ multiplex PCR; TCRdb's version includes in-frame clones alone and lacks a portion of them. The sample lists roughly 99,000 clones; around 83% were seen once. This specimen was CD8+ T cells sorted from blood, taken at week 24, from a patient treated with tofacitinib. All receptors come from a human donor with alopecia areata. Both conserved end residues are part of each CDR3. Each record gives: D gene, J gene, V gene, clone size, CDR3 protein, CDR3 DNA. A D gene is named only where the DNA matches it firmly. The listing skips clone size in some rows; elsewhere it reads once, few, many or a size class.

D: -
J: TRBJ1-5
V: TRBV4-1
size: -
CDR3: CASSQDQTTGGPQHF
DNA: TGCGCCAGCAGCCAAGATCAGACGACTGGGGGGCCCCAGCATTTT

D: -
J: TRBJ2-3
V: TRBV7-8
size: -
CDR3: CASSLESTDTQYF
DNA: TGTGCCAGCAGTTTAGAGAGCACAGATACGCAGTATTTT

D: TRBD1
J: TRBJ2-5
V: TRBV7-2
size: -
CDR3: CASSPGTATGETQYF
DNA: TGTGCCAGCAGCCCCGGGACAGCTACGGGTGAGACCCAGTACTTC

D: -
J: TRBJ1-1
V: TRBV7-9
size: once
CDR3: CASSLSGPYPEAFF
DNA: TGTGCCAGCAGCTTATCGGGACCCTACCCTGAAGCTTTCTTT

D: -
J: TRBJ1-5
V: TRBV6-5
size: -
CDR3: CASRRSTGNQPQHF
DNA: TGTGCCAGCAGACGGAGTACGGGCAATCAGCCCCAGCATTTT

D: TRBD1
J: TRBJ2-2
V: TRBV6-5
size: -
CDR3: CASSSGTGDTGELFF
DNA: TGTGCCAGCAGCTCCGGGACAGGCGATACCGGGGAGCTGTTTTTT

D: -
J: TRBJ1-3
V: TRBV7-9
size: -
CDR3: CASSSGTDTIYF
DNA: TGTGCCAGCAGCTCTGGGACCGACACCATATATTTT

D: -
J: TRBJ2-1
V: TRBV19
size: -
CDR3: CATDTGVRYNEQFF
DNA: TGTGCCACCGACACGGGAGTTCGGTACAATGAGCAGTTCTTC

D: -
J: TRBJ2-1
V: TRBV9
size: -
CDR3: CASSPRTSYNEQFF
DNA: TGTGCCAGCAGCCCCCGGACATCCTACAATGAGCAGTTCTTC

D: TRBD2
J: TRBJ2-7
V: TRBV7-8
size: -
CDR3: CASSLAASGGAYEQYF
DNA: TGTGCCAGCAGCTTAGCGGCTAGCGGGGGGGCCTACGAGCAGTACTTC

D: TRBD1
J: TRBJ2-7
V: TRBV4-1
size: -
CDR3: CASSPTSGQGAYEQYF
DNA: TGCGCCAGCAGCCCCACGTCGGGACAGGGGGCCTACGAGCAGTACTTC

D: TRBD2
J: TRBJ2-1
V: TRBV6-1
size: once
CDR3: CASSPKRGRLWEQFF
DNA: TGTGCCAGCAGTCCTAAGCGGGGGCGCCTTTGGGAGCAGTTCTTC

D: -
J: TRBJ1-1
V: TRBV30
size: -
CDR3: CAWSSKTLSRARNTEAFF
DNA: TGTGCCTGGAGTTCCAAGACCCTATCTCGGGCTCGGAACACTGAAGCTTTCTTT

D: -
J: TRBJ2-7
V: TRBV5-4
size: -
CDR3: CASGLSHEQYF
DNA: TGTGCCAGCGGTCTAAGCCACGAGCAGTACTTC

D: -
J: TRBJ2-7
V: TRBV20-1
size: -
CDR3: CSALLGDEQYF
DNA: TGCAGTGCCCTTTTAGGGGACGAGCAGTACTTC

D: -
J: TRBJ2-2
V: TRBV15
size: -
CDR3: CATSSIPGTGELFF
DNA: TGTGCCACCAGCAGTATACCGGGGACCGGGGAGCTGTTTTTT

D: -
J: TRBJ2-3
V: TRBV29-1
size: once
CDR3: CSVDSSESSSTDTQYF
DNA: TGCAGCGTTGACTCTTCCGAGAGCTCTAGCACAGATACGCAGTATTTT

D: TRBD1
J: TRBJ2-7
V: TRBV30
size: once
CDR3: CAWNLGTGSHEQYF
DNA: TGTGCCTGGAATTTGGGGACAGGGTCCCACGAGCAGTACTTC

D: -
J: TRBJ1-5
V: TRBV2
size: -
CDR3: CASSQYSNQPQHF
DNA: TGTGCCAGCAGCCAGTATAGCAATCAGCCCCAGCATTTT

D: TRBD1
J: TRBJ2-5
V: TRBV12-5
size: -
CDR3: CASRDREETQYF
DNA: TGTGCTAGTAGAGACAGGGAAGAGACCCAGTACTTC

D: -
J: TRBJ2-2
V: TRBV5-1
size: -
CDR3: CASSLWGTGELFF
DNA: TGCGCCAGCAGCTTGTGGGGCACCGGGGAGCTGTTTTTT

D: -
J: TRBJ2-7
V: TRBV11-2
size: -
CDR3: CASSLDRGDEQYF
DNA: TGTGCCAGCAGCTTAGATCGGGGCGACGAGCAGTACTTC

D: -
J: TRBJ2-5
V: TRBV6-5
size: -
CDR3: CASSYGGQTQYF
DNA: TGTGCCAGCAGTTACGGTGGGCAGACCCAGTACTTC

D: -
J: TRBJ2-1
V: TRBV19
size: -
CDR3: CASSIGIYNEQFF
DNA: TGTGCCAGTAGTATCGGGATTTACAATGAGCAGTTCTTC

D: -
J: TRBJ1-1
V: TRBV4-1
size: few
CDR3: CASSQNTENTEAFF
DNA: TGCGCCAGCAGCCAGAACACGGAGAACACTGAAGCTTTCTTT

D: -
J: TRBJ2-5
V: TRBV7-9
size: -
CDR3: CASSLYVQETQYF
DNA: TGTGCCAGCAGCCTATATGTTCAAGAGACCCAGTACTTC

D: -
J: TRBJ2-7
V: TRBV13
size: once
CDR3: CASSLESSYEQYF
DNA: TGTGCCAGCAGCTTAGAAAGCTCCTACGAGCAGTACTTC